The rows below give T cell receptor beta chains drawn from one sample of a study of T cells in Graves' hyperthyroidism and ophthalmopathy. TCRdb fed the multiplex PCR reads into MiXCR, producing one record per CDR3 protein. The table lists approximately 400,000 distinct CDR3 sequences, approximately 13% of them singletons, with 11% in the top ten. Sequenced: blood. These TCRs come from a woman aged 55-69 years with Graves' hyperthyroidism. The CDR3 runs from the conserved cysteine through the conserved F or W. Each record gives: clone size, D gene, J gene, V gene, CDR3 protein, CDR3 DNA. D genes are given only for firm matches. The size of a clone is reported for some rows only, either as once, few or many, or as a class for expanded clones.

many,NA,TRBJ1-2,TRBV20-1,CSANRESTYGYTF,TGCAGTGCCAACCGTGAGAGTACCTATGGCTACACCTTC
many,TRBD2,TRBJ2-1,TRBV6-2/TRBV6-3,CASSRYSAGVATNEQFF,TGTGCCAGCAGTAGGTACTCAGCGGGAGTGGCTACGAATGAGCAGTTCTTC
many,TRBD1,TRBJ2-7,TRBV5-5,CASSNPQLTGGFYEQYF,TGTGCCAGCAGCAATCCTCAGTTGACAGGGGGCTTTTACGAGCAGTACTTC
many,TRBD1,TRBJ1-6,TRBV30,CAWQGAENSPLHF,TGTGCCTGGCAGGGGGCAGAAAATTCACCCCTCCACTTT
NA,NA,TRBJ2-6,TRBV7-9,CASSQARSGANVLTF,TGTGCCAGCAGCCAAGCACGCTCTGGGGCCAACGTCCTGACTTTC
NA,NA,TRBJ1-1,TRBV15,CATSSGGSTEAFF,TGTGCCACCAGCAGTGGGGGTTCCACTGAAGCTTTCTTT
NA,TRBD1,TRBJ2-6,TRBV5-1,CASRAGTGISGANVLTF,TGTGCCAGCAGGGCCGGGACAGGGATCTCTGGGGCCAACGTCCTGACTTTC
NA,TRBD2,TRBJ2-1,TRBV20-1,CSAQASSGTSEQFF,TGCAGTGCTCAGGCTTCTAGCGGAACCAGCGAGCAGTTCTTC
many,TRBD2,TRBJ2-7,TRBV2,CASSSSGVVDEQYF,TGTGCCAGCAGTTCTAGCGGAGTCGTGGACGAGCAGTACTTC
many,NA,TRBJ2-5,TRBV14,CASSQSGDYWGQETQYF,TGTGCCAGCAGCCAATCAGGGGATTACTGGGGCCAAGAGACCCAGTACTTC
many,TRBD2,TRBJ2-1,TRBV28,CASSFFYVGGRRTYNEQFF,TGTGCCAGCAGTTTTTTTTATGTTGGCGGGAGGAGGACCTACAATGAGCAGTTCTTC
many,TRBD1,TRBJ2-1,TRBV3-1,CASSRRGQADYNEQFF,TGTGCCAGCAGCCGCAGAGGACAGGCGGACTACAATGAGCAGTTCTTC
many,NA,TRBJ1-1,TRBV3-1,CASTSGEVTEAFF,TGTGCCAGCACTTCGGGGGAGGTCACTGAAGCTTTCTTT
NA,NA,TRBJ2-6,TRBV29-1,CSVASEGANVLTF,TGCAGCGTTGCATCAGAAGGGGCCAACGTCCTGACTTTC
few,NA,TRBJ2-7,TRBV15,CATSRDLSPGQQYYEQYF,TGTGCCACCAGCAGAGATTTGTCCCCTGGACAGCAGTACTACGAGCAGTACTTC
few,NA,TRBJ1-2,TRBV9,CASSSPGFEVRYGYTF,TGTGCCAGCAGTTCCCCCGGTTTCGAAGTAAGATATGGCTACACCTTC
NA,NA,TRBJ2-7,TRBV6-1,CSTSRVHEQYF,TGCTCGACTAGTAGGGTCCACGAGCAGTACTTC
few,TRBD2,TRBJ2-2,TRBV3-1,CASSLAVSGELFF,TGTGCCAGCAGTCTAGCGGTGTCCGGGGAGCTGTTTTTT
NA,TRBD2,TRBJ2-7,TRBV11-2,CANSSRTSGSSYEQYF,TGTGCCAACAGCTCCAGGACTAGCGGGAGCTCCTACGAGCAGTACTTC
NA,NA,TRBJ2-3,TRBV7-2,CASSTFRPPDTQYF,TGTGCCAGCAGCACCTTTCGACCCCCAGATACGCAGTATTTT
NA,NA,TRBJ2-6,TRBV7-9,CASSSPGTLNVLTF,TGTGCCAGCAGCTCACCTGGGACCCTCAACGTCCTGACTTTC
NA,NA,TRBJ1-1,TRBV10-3,CAISNQGTKAFF,TGTGCCATCAGCAATCAGGGGACAAAGGCTTTCTTT
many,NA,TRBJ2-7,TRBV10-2,CASIPPGATYEQYF,TGCGCCAGCATTCCGCCGGGAGCTACTTACGAGCAGTACTTC
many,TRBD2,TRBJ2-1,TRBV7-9,CASRPRGGSSYNEQFF,TGTGCCAGCCGACCTCGGGGCGGGAGCTCCTACAATGAGCAGTTCTTC